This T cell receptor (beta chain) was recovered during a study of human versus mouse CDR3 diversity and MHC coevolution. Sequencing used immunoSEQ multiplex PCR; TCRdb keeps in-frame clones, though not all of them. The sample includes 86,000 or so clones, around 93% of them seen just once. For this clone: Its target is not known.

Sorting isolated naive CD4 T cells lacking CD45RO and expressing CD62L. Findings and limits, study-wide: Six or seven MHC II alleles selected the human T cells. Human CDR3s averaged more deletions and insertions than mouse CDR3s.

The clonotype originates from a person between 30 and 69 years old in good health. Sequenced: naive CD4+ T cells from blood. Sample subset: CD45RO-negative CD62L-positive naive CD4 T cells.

The CDR3 DNA follows: TGTGCCAGCAGCCTACTACAGGGGCAAGAGCAGTACTTC. Translation: CASSLLQGQEQYF. V usage is TRBV5-4 and J usage is TRBJ2-7; 7 nucleotides align to TRBD1. The J segment lost 7 bases and the V segment lost 4 bases, leaving 8 bases of the junction unmatched. From germline, CDR1 is SGHNT and CDR2 YYREEE (reference sequence). The CDR3 is 13 residues long.